Shown below are 2 T cell receptor beta chains from a single sample sequenced in a study of blood T cells in healthy people across ages. A second PCR, run for roughly 7 to 11 cycles, used a sample-barcoded 5' primer plus a J-beta primer mix. TCRdb recomputed calls from the 5' RACE reads with MiXCR, one row per CDR3 protein. The table has around 1,700,000 distinct CDR3 sequences, over 25% seen once. The specimen was blood. The source of these receptors is a woman in her thirties in good health.

The chain employs TRBV15 and TRBJ1-1; the D gene is possibly TRBD1 (5 bases). Germline-derived CDR1 and CDR2 are LNHNV and YYDKDF (reference sequence). The germline V and J ends were trimmed by 5 bases and 6 bases, with 16 bases remaining between them. The CDR3 runs to 14 residues. The CDR3 DNA is TGTGCCACCAGCGAGGGAAGGGGCTCCCCTGAAGCTTTCTTT. Amino acid sequence: CATSEGRGSPEAFF.

This clonotype was found a few times. This sequence joins TRBV28 and TRBJ1-4; TRBD1 matches at 7 bases. Germline V lookup: CDR1 MDHEN, CDR2 SYDVKM. V trimming: 5 bases; J trimming: 5 bases; junction bases outside the gene matches: 8. The CDR3 runs to 15 residues. The CDR3 nucleotides are TGTGCCAGCAGTCCCTCCGGGACAGCGAATGAAAAACTGTTTTTT. Translated: CASSPSGTANEKLFF.